This TCR beta chain was found in a study of T cell responses to AZD1222 COVID-19 vaccine. With respect to this clone: Its antigen remains unidentified.

TCRdb keeps only in-frame clones here, not all; method: immunoSEQ multiplex PCR. There are about 170,000 clones in the sample; around 90% occur only once, and 1.6% lies in the top ten. Study findings and constraints: AZD1222 recipients seropositive at baseline numbered only 6 or 7.

The TCR was taken from an adult in good health. This material consisted of peripheral blood, taken on day 0 of AZD1222 vaccination.

The CDR3 coding sequence is TGTGCCTGGAGACTATCCGGACAGGCCAATTCACCCCTCCACTTT. This translates into CAWRLSGQANSPLHF. The chain couples TRBV30 to TRBJ1-6; 7 bases match TRBD1. The CDR3 contains 15 residues. V shed 3 bases, J shed 7 bases, and the junction held 9 bases outside the gene matches. In germline, CDR1 is GTSNPN, CDR2 SVGIG (reference sequence).